The 27 T cell receptor beta chains below all came from one sample that was sequenced in a study of blood T cell repertoires in COVID-19. Measured with immunoSEQ multiplex PCR; TCRdb has only the in-frame clones, and not every one. There are approximately 280,000 clones in the sample; 85% occur only once, and 2% to 3% lies in the top ten. The specimen sequenced was PBMCs or T cells enriched from blood (not recorded which). These receptors all stem from a woman aged 45 to 65 who had recovered from COVID-19.

This clone has only one observation. The rearrangement links TRBV7-2 to TRBJ2-1; the match to TRBD2 covers 11 bases. Germline V CDR1 and CDR2: SGHTA, FQGNSA. Trimming cost V 1 base and J 6 bases; bases outside gene matches: 11. The CDR3 sequence is 18 residues long. The CDR3 DNA reads as TGTGCCAGCAGCTTAGGGCTAGCGGGAGGAGCTTTAAGCAATGAGCAGTTCTTC. Protein sequence: CASSLGLAGGALSNEQFF.

The V and J genes are TRBV7-9 and TRBJ1-3, with TRBD1 as a possible D gene (6 bases). CDR1 is SEHNR and CDR2 is FQNEAQ in the germline V gene (reference sequence). V lost 5 bases, J lost 0 bases, and 14 bases lay in between. CDR3 length: 16 amino acids. The CDR3 is CASSPLDRSSGNTIYF. CDR3 coding DNA: TGTGCCAGCAGCCCCCTAGACAGGAGCTCTGGAAACACCATATATTTT.

The rearrangement joins TRBV4-3 to TRBJ2-5; possibly TRBD1 for D (6 bases). CDR3 size: 14 residues. Germline CDR1 is LGHNA and CDR2 is YSLEER. Trimming cost V 1 base and J 3 bases, with 9 bases left between them. The CDR3 nucleotides read TGCGCCAGCAGCCAAGCATGGACAGAAGAGACCCAGTACTTC. This encodes CASSQAWTEETQYF.

The CDR3 protein is CAWRTQGDYGYTF. Here the CDR3 DNA reads TGTGCCTGGAGGACACAGGGGGATTATGGCTACACCTTC. V and J are TRBV30 and TRBJ1-2; 8 nucleotides match TRBD1. The CDR3 is made up of 13 amino acids. CDR1 and CDR2 (germline): GTSNPN, SVGIG (reference sequence). Trimming took 3 bases from V and 5 from J; bases not matched to a gene: 5.

The count of this clone is one. This chain links TRBV2 with TRBJ1-3; 7 bases match TRBD1. Per the germline V gene, CDR1 is SNHLY and CDR2 is FYNNEI. Unmatched junction bases numbered 6, after V lost 6 bases and J lost 1 base. The CDR3 sequence is 15 residues long. CDR3 region: CASSIRQGSGNTIYF. The DNA for the CDR3 is TGTGCCAGCAGCATTCGACAGGGTTCTGGAAACACCATATATTTT.

This clone was detected once. The V and J genes are TRBV7-2 and TRBJ2-7, with 9 nucleotides matching TRBD2. V was clipped by 0 bases and J by 5 bases; unmatched bases: 5. CDR3 length: 15 residues. Per the germline V gene, CDR1 is SGHTA and CDR2 is FQGNSA. CDR3 in DNA: TGTGCCAGCAGCTTAGCGTCTAGCGGGATTGACGAGCAGTACTTC. It is translated as CASSLASSGIDEQYF.

The chain recombines TRBV29-1 with TRBJ2-5, with 8 bases lining up with TRBD2. The ends lost 6 bases at V and 4 bases at J; junction bases unmatched: 7. Germline lookup yields CDR1 SQVTM and CDR2 ANQGSEA. The CDR3 contains 13 residues. CDR3 DNA sequence: TGCAGCGTCCAACGGGGGGGAACAGAGACCCAGTACTTC. Amino acids: CSVQRGGTETQYF. The entire variable domain, with the rest obtained from reference TRBV29-1 and TRBJ2-5, is as follows: SAVISQKPSRDICQRGTSLTIQCQVDSQVTMMFWYRQQPGQSLTLIATANQGSEATYESGFVIDKFPISRPNLTFSTLTVSNMSPEDSSIYLCSVQRGGTETQYFGPGTRLLVL.

V and J are TRBV4-3 and TRBJ1-1; 7 bases align to TRBD1. Germline values: CDR1 LGHNA, CDR2 YSLEER. The V and J ends lost 4 bases and 2 bases, in that order; junction bases with no gene match: 4. The CDR3 is 14 amino acids. The CDR3 DNA follows: TGCGCCAGCAGCCCCGGACAGGCTAACACTGAAGCTTTCTTT. Translation gives CASSPGQANTEAFF.

The chain recombines TRBV3-1 (or the pseudogene TRBV3-2) with TRBJ2-1; no firm D call. The CDR3 runs to 11 residues. The germline gives CDR1 LGHDT, CDR2 YNNKEL (reference sequence). V was trimmed by 4 bases and J by 10 bases, leaving 8 bases between them. CDR3: CASSLLEEQFF. Written as DNA, the CDR3 is TGTGCCAGCAGCCTTTTGGAGGAGCAGTTCTTC.

The chain links TRBV7-6 to TRBJ1-5; the match to TRBD1 covers 11 bases. The CDR3 consists of 15 residues. V gave up 6 bases and J gave up 6 bases; unmatched junction bases: 7. Germline-derived CDR1 and CDR2 are SGHVS and FNYEAQ. This CDR3 reads CASSPRTGGGQPQHF. Written as DNA, the CDR3 is TGTGCCAGCAGTCCGCGGACAGGGGGCGGTCAGCCCCAGCATTTT.

This rearrangement joins TRBV11-3 to TRBJ2-3; TRBD2 aligns across 8 bases. The CDR3 has 17 amino acids. Germline trimming cut 4 bases from V and 2 bases from J; bases unmatched to any gene: 11. CDR1 is SGHNT and CDR2 is YENEEA in the germline V gene. CDR3 amino acids: CASSSGTSGINTDTQYF. CDR3 coding DNA: TGTGCCAGCAGCTCAGGAACTAGCGGAATTAACACAGATACGCAGTATTTT.

The sample holds one count of this clone. The chain combines TRBV27 with TRBJ1-1; TRBD1 matches 7 bases. This CDR3 contains 15 residues. With V trimmed by 3 bases and J by 2 bases, 6 bases remained unmatched. CDR1 and CDR2 from the germline V gene are MNHEY and SMNVEV (reference sequence). The CDR3 bases are TGTGCCAGCAGTTTTTCCGGGACAGCTAACACTGAAGCTTTCTTT. Protein product: CASSFSGTANTEAFF.

This chain uses TRBV5-4 with TRBJ2-2, with D tentatively TRBD1 (6 bases). V was clipped by 0 bases and J by 6 bases, with 12 bases between them. Germline V lookup: CDR1 SGHNT, CDR2 YYREEE (reference sequence). CDR3 length: 15 amino acids. CDR3 amino acids: CASSLVSGAAGELFF. In nucleotides, the CDR3 is TGTGCCAGCAGCTTGGTTTCAGGGGCGGCCGGGGAGCTGTTTTTT.

V and J are TRBV11-2 and TRBJ2-3; TRBD1 aligns across 10 bases. Germline CDR1 SGHAT, CDR2 FQNNGV. The CDR3 is 18 residues long. The V segment lost 1 base and the J segment 6 bases; nucleotides outside the gene matches: 13. The chain's CDR3 is CASSLVPFGTGVSDTQYF. CDR3 nucleotides: TGTGCCAGCAGCTTAGTTCCATTTGGGACAGGGGTATCGGATACGCAGTATTTT.

The chain is built from TRBV19 and TRBJ2-6, with D possibly TRBD1 on 5 matching bases. Trimming removed 4 bases at V and 4 bases at J, with 11 bases between. Germline V CDR1 and CDR2: LNHDA, SQIVND (reference sequence). This CDR3 has 15 amino acids. The CDR3 DNA reads as TGTGCCAGTAGTACCACAGGAGCAGGGGCCAACGTCCTGACTTTC. Encoded protein: CASSTTGAGANVLTF. The variable domain in full, completed from reference TRBV19 and TRBJ2-6, reads DGGITQSPKYLFRKEGQNVTLSCEQNLNHDAMYWYRQDPGQGLRLIYYSQIVNDFQKGDIAEGYSVSREKKESFPLTVTSAQKNPTAFYLCASSTTGAGANVLTFGAGSRLTVL.

The V gene is TRBV9, the J gene TRBJ1-1, with TRBD1 matching 7 bases. Trimming at V came to 4 bases and at J to 7 bases, leaving 10 bases not matched to a gene. CDR3 length equals 14 residues. From germline, CDR1 is SGDLS and CDR2 YYNGEE. The CDR3 nucleotides are TGTGCCAGCAGCCCATCCCAAGGGGGCGGTGAAGCTTTCTTT. This encodes CASSPSQGGGEAFF. Using reference TRBV9 and TRBJ1-1 for the parts outside the CDR3, the full variable domain is DSGVTQTPKHLITATGQRVTLRCSPRSGDLSVYWYQQSLDQGLQFLIQYYNGEERAKGNILERFSAQQFPDLHSELNLSSLELGDSALYFCASSPSQGGGEAFFGQGTRLTVV.

This rearrangement joins TRBV5-1 to TRBJ2-1, with 9 bases identical to TRBD2. Germline CDR1 and CDR2: SGHRS and YFSETQ. Trimming cost V 2 bases and J 4 bases; bases outside gene matches: 7. This CDR3 has 16 amino acids. In nucleotides, the CDR3 is TGCGCCAGCAGCTTCCGCCCTAGCGGGGTTTACAATGAGCAGTTCTTC. It is translated as CASSFRPSGVYNEQFF.

The chain joins TRBV14 to TRBJ2-2; TRBD2 is a possible D gene (6 bases). V lost 0 bases to trimming and J lost 1 base, with 18 bases between them. Germline lookup yields CDR1 SGHDN and CDR2 FVKESK. The CDR3 is 19 residues long. CDR3 in DNA: TGTGCCAGCAGCCAAGACCACTGGCTAGCGCGGATGAACACCGGGGAGCTGTTTTTT. It encodes CASSQDHWLARMNTGELFF.

This rearrangement joins TRBV5-1 to TRBJ1-6; 9 bases align to TRBD1. The CDR3 loop spans 13 amino acids. Germline loops: CDR1 SGHRS, CDR2 YFSETQ. Unmatched junction bases numbered 2, after V lost 6 bases and J lost 7 bases. CDR3 loop: CASKGQGNSPLHF. CDR3 DNA: TGCGCCAGCAAAGGACAGGGGAATTCACCCCTCCACTTT. The entire variable domain, with the rest obtained from reference TRBV5-1 and TRBJ1-6, is as follows: KAGVTQTPRYLIKTRGQQVTLSCSPISGHRSVSWYQQTPGQGLQFLFEYFSETQRNKGNFPGRFSGRQFSNSRSEMNVSTLELGDSALYLCASKGQGNSPLHFGNGTRLTVT.

This chain links TRBV30 with TRBJ2-1; 8 bases are a match to TRBD2. Germline-derived CDR1 and CDR2 are GTSNPN and SVGIG (reference sequence). This CDR3 is built from 13 residues. With 3 bases clipped from V and 15 bases from J, the junction kept 13 bases outside the gene matches. The CDR3 nucleotides read TGTGCCTGGAGAAAGAACCCGGGAGGGCCTTCGTTCTTC. This codes for CAWRKNPGGPSFF.

The rearrangement uses TRBV28 and TRBJ1-5; 7 bases align to TRBD1. Trimming at V came to 6 bases and at J to 3 bases, leaving 8 bases not matched to a gene. CDR1 is MDHEN, CDR2 SYDVKM, per germline. The CDR3 covers 15 residues. Here the CDR3 reads CASRERQGFNQPQHF. The CDR3, as DNA: TGTGCCAGCAGAGAGCGACAGGGATTCAATCAGCCCCAGCATTTT.

The gene calls are TRBV6-6 and TRBJ1-1, with D possibly matching TRBD1 (6 bases). This CDR3 comprises 14 residues. With 7 bases removed from V and 5 bases from J, the gap between germline ends came to 17 bases. Germline lookup yields CDR1 MNHNY and CDR2 SVGAGI (reference sequence). The CDR3 DNA sequence: TGTGCCAGCACCGACACAGGGAAAAGAACTGAAGCTTTCTTT. As protein: CASTDTGKRTEAFF.

The chain recombines TRBV15 with TRBJ2-1; 10 nucleotides match TRBD2. This CDR3 has 17 residues. CDR1 is LNHNV, CDR2 YYDKDF, per germline (reference sequence). The V gene end was trimmed by 0 bases and the J gene end by 3 bases; junction bases not matched to a gene: 5. CDR3 region: CATSREASGSLYNEQFF. Here the CDR3 DNA reads TGTGCCACCAGCAGAGAGGCTAGCGGGAGTCTCTACAATGAGCAGTTCTTC.

The chain employs TRBV7-9 and TRBJ2-7; D might be TRBD1 (7 bases). Trimming stripped 7 bases from V and 5 bases from J, with 18 bases between. CDR1 and CDR2 (germline): SEHNR, FQNEAQ (reference sequence). This CDR3 has 14 residues. CDR3 amino acids: CASTHPDREDEQYF. For the CDR3, the DNA is TGTGCCAGCACCCATCCAGACAGGGAGGACGAGCAGTACTTC.

The gene calls are TRBV30 and TRBJ1-4; TRBD1 is a possible D gene (5 bases). V was clipped by 0 bases and J by 8 bases, with 13 bases between them. CDR1 GTSNPN and CDR2 SVGIG come from the germline V gene (reference sequence). The CDR3 is 14 residues long. CDR3 protein: CAWSVGQGGEKLFF. The CDR3 DNA reads as TGTGCCTGGAGTGTAGGGCAGGGAGGAGAAAAACTGTTTTTT.

This sequence joins TRBV29-1 and TRBJ2-7; D gene ambiguous. Trimming cost V 6 bases and J 5 bases, with 8 bases left between them. Looked up from germline, CDR1 is SQVTM and CDR2 is ANQGSEA. The CDR3 consists of 10 residues. The CDR3 nucleotides are TGCAGCGTCGTAATCCACGAGCAGTACTTC. Protein product: CSVVIHEQYF.

This chain joins TRBV28 and TRBJ1-2, with TRBD1 matching 9 bases. This CDR3 spans 14 amino acids. With V trimmed by 4 bases and J by 8 bases, 8 bases remained unmatched. Germline loops: CDR1 MDHEN, CDR2 SYDVKM. The CDR3 here is CASSSWTGVGGYTF. DNA for the CDR3: TGTGCCAGCAGTTCCTGGACAGGGGTTGGCGGCTACACCTTC.